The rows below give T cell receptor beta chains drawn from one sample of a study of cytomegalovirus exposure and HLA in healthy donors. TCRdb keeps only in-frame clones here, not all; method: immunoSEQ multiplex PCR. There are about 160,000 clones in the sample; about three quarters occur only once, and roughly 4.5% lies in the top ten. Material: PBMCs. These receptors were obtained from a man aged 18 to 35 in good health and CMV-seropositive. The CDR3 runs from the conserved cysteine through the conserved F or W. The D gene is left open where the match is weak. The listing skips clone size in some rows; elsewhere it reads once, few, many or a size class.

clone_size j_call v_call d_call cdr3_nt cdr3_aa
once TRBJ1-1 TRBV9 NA TGTGCCAGCAGCGGGAGGGGGAACACTGAAGCTTTCTTT CASSGRGNTEAFF
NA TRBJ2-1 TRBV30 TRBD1 TGTGCCTGGAGAGACTTGGACAGGGAATGGGGTGAGCAGTTCTTC CAWRDLDREWGEQFF
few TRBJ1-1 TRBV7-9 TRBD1 TGTGCCAGCAGCTTAGCCTCCGGGACAGGGGGCACTGAAGCTTTCTTT CASSLASGTGGTEAFF
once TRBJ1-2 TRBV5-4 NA TGTGCCAGCAGCTTGGAAGGACTCTTTAACTATGGCTACACCTTC CASSLEGLFNYGYTF
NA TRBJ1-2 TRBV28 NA TGTGCCAGCAGTTTATTGGGGCTCCTCTATGGCTACACCTTC CASSLLGLLYGYTF
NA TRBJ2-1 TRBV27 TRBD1 TGTGCCAGCTGGAAGGGGGCAGGTGAGCAGTTCTTC CASWKGAGEQFF
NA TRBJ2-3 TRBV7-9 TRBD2 TGTGCCAGCAGCTTAGGTACTAGCGGCGAGGCAGATACGCAGTATTTT CASSLGTSGEADTQYF
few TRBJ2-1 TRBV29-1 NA TGCAGCGGCGCATGGGCCCGGATCAATGAGCAGTTCTTC CSGAWARINEQFF
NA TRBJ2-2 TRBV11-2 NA TGTGCCAGCAGCCCTACCTACTCGAACGGGGAGCTGTTTTTT CASSPTYSNGELFF
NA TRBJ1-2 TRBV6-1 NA TGTGCCAGCAGTGAGAGGTCTAACTATGGCTACACCTTC CASSERSNYGYTF
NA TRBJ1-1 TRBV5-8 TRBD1 TGTGCCAGCAGGCTCGGGACAGGACCCAGGAACACTGAAGCTTTCTTT CASRLGTGPRNTEAFF
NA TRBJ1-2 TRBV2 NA TGTGCCAGCTATGACGGGGACTATGGCTACACCTTC CASYDGDYGYTF
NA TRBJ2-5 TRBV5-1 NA TGCGCCAGCAGCTTGCGTGGGACTCGTGATCGAGAGACCCAGTACTTC CASSLRGTRDRETQYF
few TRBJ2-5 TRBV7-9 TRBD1 TGTGCCAGCAGTACACAGGGGGTCCAAGAGACCCAGTACTTC CASSTQGVQETQYF
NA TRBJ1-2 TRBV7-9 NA TGTGCCAGCAGCCCCTCGGGGGGCTACGGCTACACCTTC CASSPSGGYGYTF
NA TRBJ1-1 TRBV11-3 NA TGTGCCAGCAGCTTAGGACAAGCGAACACTGAAGCTTTCTTT CASSLGQANTEAFF
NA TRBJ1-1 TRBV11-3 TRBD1 TGTGCCAGCAGCTCAGGGGGCGAGGGCACTGAAGCTTTCTTT CASSSGGEGTEAFF
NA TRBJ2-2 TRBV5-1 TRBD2 TGCGCCAGCAGCTCAGGGACTAGCGGGACTAACACCGGGGAGCTGTTTTTT CASSSGTSGTNTGELFF
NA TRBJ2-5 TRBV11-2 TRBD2 TGTGCCAGCAGTTTTAGCGGGAGGGCCCGGGAGACCCAGTACTTC CASSFSGRARETQYF
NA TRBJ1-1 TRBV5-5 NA TGTGCCAGCAGCTTGTGGAGGAACACTGAAGCTTTCTTT CASSLWRNTEAFF
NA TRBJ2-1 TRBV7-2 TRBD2 TGTGCCAGCAGCGCTAGCGGGAGGGTTCCTGAGCAGTTCTTC CASSASGRVPEQFF
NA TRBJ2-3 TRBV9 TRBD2 TGTGCCAGCAGCGTAGGACCTTCTCGCGGGGGGGCCTTAGATACGCAGTATTTT CASSVGPSRGGALDTQYF
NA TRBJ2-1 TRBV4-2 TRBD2 TGTGCCAGCAGCCAAGGCACTAGCGGGCACCATGAGCAGTTCTTC CASSQGTSGHHEQFF
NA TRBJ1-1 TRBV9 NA TGTGCCAGCAGCCCCGGCTTAGTAGCGGGCACTGAAGCTTTCTTT CASSPGLVAGTEAFF
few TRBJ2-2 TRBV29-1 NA TGCAGCGTCCTCCCCCAGGGTGGGGAGCTGTTTTTT CSVLPQGGELFF
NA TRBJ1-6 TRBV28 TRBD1 TGTGCCACCGCCGGGGACAGGGGGCTTGTCTATAATTCACCCCTCCACTTT CATAGDRGLVYNSPLHF
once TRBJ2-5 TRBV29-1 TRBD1 TGCAGCGCACGTAAGGGGGCAGGAGAGACCCAGTACTTC CSARKGAGETQYF
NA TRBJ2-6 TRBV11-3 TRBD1 TGTGCCAGCAGCCCGAGCAGGGGGTCTGGGGCCAACGTCCTGACTTTC CASSPSRGSGANVLTF
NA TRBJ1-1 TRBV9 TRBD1 TGTGCCAGCAGTTACAGGGGCGATAACACTGAAGCTTTCTTT CASSYRGDNTEAFF
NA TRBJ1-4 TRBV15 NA TGTGCCACCAGCAGAGATGGTCGACCCGGAGAAGAAAAACTGTTTTTT CATSRDGRPGEEKLFF
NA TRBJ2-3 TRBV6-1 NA TGTGCCAGCAGTGAAGGACAGGCCACAGATACGCAGTATTTT CASSEGQATDTQYF
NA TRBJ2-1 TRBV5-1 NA TGCGCCAGCAGCTTGTCGGCGGGGCCCTCCTACAATGAGCAGTTCTTC CASSLSAGPSYNEQFF
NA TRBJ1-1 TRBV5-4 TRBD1 TGTGCCAGCAGCTCGAGAGATCAGGGGGTCGGCGCTGAAGCTTTCTTT CASSSRDQGVGAEAFF
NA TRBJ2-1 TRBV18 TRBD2 TGTGCCAGCTCACCCGGACTAGCGGGAGTCAATGAGCAGTTCTTC CASSPGLAGVNEQFF
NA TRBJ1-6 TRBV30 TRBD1 TGTGCCTGGAGGCCACAGGGGGCGAGTAATTCACCCCTCCACTTT CAWRPQGASNSPLHF
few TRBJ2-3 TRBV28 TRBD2 TGTGCCAGCAGTACCCTTAGCGGGGGGTTGGATACGCAGTATTTT CASSTLSGGLDTQYF
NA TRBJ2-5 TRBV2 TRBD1 TGTGCCAGCAGTGAATTACAGGGGACCGGGGAGACCCAGTACTTC CASSELQGTGETQYF
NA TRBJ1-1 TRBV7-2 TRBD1 TGTGCCAGCAGCTTCCTGGACAGGGGTGATGAAGCTTTCTTT CASSFLDRGDEAFF
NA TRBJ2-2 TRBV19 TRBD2 TGTGCCACCGGCCAAGGGTCCATGGCGGGAGTCACCGGGGAGCTGTTTTTT CATGQGSMAGVTGELFF
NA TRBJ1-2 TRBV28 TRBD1 TGTGCCAGCACCTGGACAGGGGGCTACACCTTC CASTWTGGYTF
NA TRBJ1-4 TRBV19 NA TGTGCCAGTAGTACCAAGGGAGGGGAAAAACTGTTTTTT CASSTKGGEKLFF
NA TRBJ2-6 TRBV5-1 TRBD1 TGCGCCAGCAGCTTCTTACCGGGACAGGGAGCTGGGGCCAACGTCCTGACTTTC CASSFLPGQGAGANVLTF
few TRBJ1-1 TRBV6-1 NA TGTGCCAGCAGTCCGCGTGGGAACACTGAAGCTTTCTTT CASSPRGNTEAFF
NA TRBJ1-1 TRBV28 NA TGTGCCAGCAGTTTTAATCAGGTCACTGAAGCTTTCTTT CASSFNQVTEAFF
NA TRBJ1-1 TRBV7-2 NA TGTGCCAGCAGCTTAGTTCCAGGGATGAACACTGAAGCTTTCTTT CASSLVPGMNTEAFF
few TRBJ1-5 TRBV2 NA TGTGCCAGCAGTGCGGTCGGCACAGGGAACAATCAGCCCCAGCATTTT CASSAVGTGNNQPQHF
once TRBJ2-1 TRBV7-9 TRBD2 TGTGCCAGCAGCCTACTAGCGGGGGGGCCAAGTGAGCAGTTCTTC CASSLLAGGPSEQFF
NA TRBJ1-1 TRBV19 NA TGTGCCAGCCGGGGACCCGGGGGCACTGAAGCTTTCTTT CASRGPGGTEAFF
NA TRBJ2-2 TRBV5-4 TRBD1 TGTGCCAGCACCGGAGGGGGACAGGGTTTCACCGGGGAGCTGTTTTTT CASTGGGQGFTGELFF
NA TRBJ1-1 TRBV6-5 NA TGTGCCAGCAGTTATCCGGGACACTTGGGATACACTGAAGCTTTCTTT CASSYPGHLGYTEAFF
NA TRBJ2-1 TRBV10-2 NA TGCGCCAGCAGCCAGGGATCCTACAATGAGCAGTTCTTC CASSQGSYNEQFF
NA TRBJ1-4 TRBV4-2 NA TGTGCCAGCAGCCAAGACCCTCTGGGGGGAACTAATGAAAAACTGTTTTTT CASSQDPLGGTNEKLFF
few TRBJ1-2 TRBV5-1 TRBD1 TGCGCCAGCAGCCCCACGGGACAGGGTAACTATGGCTACACCTTC CASSPTGQGNYGYTF
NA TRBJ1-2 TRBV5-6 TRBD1 TGTGCCAGCGCCACAGGGGCGGAGCATGGCTACACCTTC CASATGAEHGYTF